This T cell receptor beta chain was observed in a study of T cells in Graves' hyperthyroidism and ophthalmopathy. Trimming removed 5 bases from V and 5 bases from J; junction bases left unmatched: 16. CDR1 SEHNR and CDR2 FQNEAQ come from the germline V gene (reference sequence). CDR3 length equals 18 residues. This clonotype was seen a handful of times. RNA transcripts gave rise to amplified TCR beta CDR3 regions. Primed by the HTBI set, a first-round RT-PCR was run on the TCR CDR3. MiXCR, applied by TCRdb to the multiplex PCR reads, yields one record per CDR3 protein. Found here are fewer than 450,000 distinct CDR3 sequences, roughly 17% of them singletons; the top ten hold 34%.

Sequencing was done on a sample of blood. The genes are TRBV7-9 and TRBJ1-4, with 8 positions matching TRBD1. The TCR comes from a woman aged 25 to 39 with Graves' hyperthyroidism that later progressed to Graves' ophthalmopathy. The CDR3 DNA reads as TGTGCCAGCAGCAGAGGACAGGGCTCACTCTCAAACAATGAAAAACTGTTTTTT. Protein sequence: CASSRGQGSLSNNEKLFF.